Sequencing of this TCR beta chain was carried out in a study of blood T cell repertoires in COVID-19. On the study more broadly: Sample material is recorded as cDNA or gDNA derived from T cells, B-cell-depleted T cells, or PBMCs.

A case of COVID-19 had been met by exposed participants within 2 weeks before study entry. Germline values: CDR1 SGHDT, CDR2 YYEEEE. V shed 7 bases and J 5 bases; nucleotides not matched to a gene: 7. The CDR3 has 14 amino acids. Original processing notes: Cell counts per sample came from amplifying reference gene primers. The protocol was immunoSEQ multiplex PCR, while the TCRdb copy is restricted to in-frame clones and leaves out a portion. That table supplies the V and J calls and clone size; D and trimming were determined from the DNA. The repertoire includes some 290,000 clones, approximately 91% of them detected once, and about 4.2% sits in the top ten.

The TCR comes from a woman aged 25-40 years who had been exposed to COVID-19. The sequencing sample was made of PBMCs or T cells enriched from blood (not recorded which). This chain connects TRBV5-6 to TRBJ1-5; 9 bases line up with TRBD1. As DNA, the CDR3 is TGTGCCAGCCAGCGGGACAGGGATGATCAGCCCCAGCATTTT. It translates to CASQRDRDDQPQHF.